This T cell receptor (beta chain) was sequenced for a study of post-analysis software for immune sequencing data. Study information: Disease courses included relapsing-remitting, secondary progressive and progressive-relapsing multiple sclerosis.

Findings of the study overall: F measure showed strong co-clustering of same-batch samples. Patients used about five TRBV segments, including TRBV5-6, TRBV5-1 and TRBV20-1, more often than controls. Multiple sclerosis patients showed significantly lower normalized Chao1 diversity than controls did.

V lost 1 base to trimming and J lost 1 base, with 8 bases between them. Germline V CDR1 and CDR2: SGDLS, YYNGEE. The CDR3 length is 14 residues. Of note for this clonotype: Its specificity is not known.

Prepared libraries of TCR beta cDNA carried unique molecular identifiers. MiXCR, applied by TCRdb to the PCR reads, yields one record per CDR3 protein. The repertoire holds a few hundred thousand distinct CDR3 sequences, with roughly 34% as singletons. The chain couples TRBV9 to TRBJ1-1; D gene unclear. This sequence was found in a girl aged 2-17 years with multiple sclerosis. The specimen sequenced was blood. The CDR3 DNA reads TGTGCCAGCAGCGTATTCTCCGCGAACACTGAAGCTTTCTTT. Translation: CASSVFSANTEAFF.